This T cell receptor (beta chain) is from a study of T cell repertoires in cytomegalovirus infection. Study-level background: Signatures in public TCR beta sequences pointed to both CMV infection and matching HLA type.

TCRdb called the reads again in MiXCR, with one record for every CDR3 protein. The data show some 310,000 distinct CDR3 sequences, just under 25% seen once. Concerning this clonotype: Its antigen is undetermined.

Material: cultured PBMCs, obtained from culture after CMV antigen stimulation. The TCR sequence derives from a human donor in good health (CMV status not recorded). Some clones in this sample may be carry-over from other donors' samples.

In DNA, the CDR3 is TGTGCCAGCAGCGCGGGACTAGCGGCTCTCAATGAGCAGTTCTTC. It is translated as CASSAGLAALNEQFF. The chain employs TRBV11-2 and TRBJ2-1, with 11 positions matching TRBD2. CDR1 and CDR2 from the germline V gene are SGHAT and FQNNGV. V gave up 5 bases and J gave up 6 bases; unmatched junction bases: 6. This CDR3 spans 15 amino acids.